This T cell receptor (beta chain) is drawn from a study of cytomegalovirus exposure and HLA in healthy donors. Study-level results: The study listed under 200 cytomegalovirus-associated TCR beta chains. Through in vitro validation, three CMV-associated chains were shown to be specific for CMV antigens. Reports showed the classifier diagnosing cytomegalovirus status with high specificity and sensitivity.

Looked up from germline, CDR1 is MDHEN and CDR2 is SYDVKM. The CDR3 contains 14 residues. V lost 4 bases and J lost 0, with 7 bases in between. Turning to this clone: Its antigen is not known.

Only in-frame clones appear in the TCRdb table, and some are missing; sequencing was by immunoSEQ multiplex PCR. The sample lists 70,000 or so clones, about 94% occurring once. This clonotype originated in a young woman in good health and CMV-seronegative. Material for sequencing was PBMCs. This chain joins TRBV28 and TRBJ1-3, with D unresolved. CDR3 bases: TGTGCCAGCAGTTCCGGGTTCTCTGGAAACACCATATATTTT. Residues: CASSSGFSGNTIYF.